Sequencing of this T cell receptor (beta chain) was carried out in a study of blood T cells in healthy people across ages. This CDR3 region has 19 residues. V dropped 7 bases and J dropped 8 bases, with 32 bases sitting between them. Germline values: CDR1 MNHNS, CDR2 SASEGT. Primers used in a second PCR of roughly 6 to 11 cycles were a sample-barcoded 5' primer and a J-beta primer mix. From the 5' RACE reads, TCRdb called clonotypes with MiXCR, one entry per CDR3 protein. This table has 600,000 to 900,000 distinct CDR3 sequences, 20% to 30% appearing once. There are a few counts of this clonotype. Another study also made use of these data, one on T cells of mothers and their children.

Material: blood. The V call is TRBV6-1, the J call TRBJ1-4; maybe TRBD1 (6 bases). The receptor's source is a boy aged 10-17 years in good health. CDR3 in DNA: TGTGCCAGCAACCCCGACGGGACACACACGAGGGGGATAAGAGAAAAACTGTTTTTT. Its translation: CASNPDGTHTRGIREKLFF.